This record concerns one T cell receptor beta chain sequence. Its antigen is unknown. These data are taken from a study of T cell responses to AZD1222 COVID-19 vaccine. Here immunoSEQ multiplex PCR was the method, and the copy in TCRdb shows in-frame clones only, minus some. The sample contains 110,000 or so clones, more than 70% of which appear only once. General study results and limits: When two AZD1222 doses had been given, Spike-specific TCR breadth and depth rose. It was only five to seven AZD1222 recipients who were seropositive at baseline. Clonal diversity was possibly underestimated; the donors were predominantly white British and more often female.

Germline values: CDR1 GTSNPN, CDR2 SVGIG (reference sequence). V was pared by 0 bases and J by 15 bases, with 14 bases of the junction left unmatched. This CDR3 has 16 residues. The specimen comprised peripheral blood, sampled 28 days after the second AZD1222 dose. The sequence derives from an adult who received the AZD1222 COVID-19 vaccine. This chain joins TRBV30 and TRBJ2-1; 13 positions agree with TRBD2. The CDR3 loop reads CAWSVHGILAGGRVFF. The CDR3 coding sequence is TGTGCCTGGAGTGTACATGGCATACTAGCGGGGGGGCGTGTGTTCTTC. The whole variable domain, filled in from reference TRBV30 and TRBJ2-1, reads SQTIHQWPATLVQPVGSPLSLECTVEGTSNPNLYWYRQAAGRGLQLLFYSVGIGQISSEVPQNLSASRPQDRQFILSSKKLLLSDSGFYLCAWSVHGILAGGRVFFGPGTRLTVL.